The rows below give T cell receptor beta chains drawn from one sample of a study of technical replicates of blood from several donors. This table comes from immunoSEQ multiplex PCR, and its TCRdb copy is limited to in-frame clones, with some not included. Altogether about 69,000 clones are present, 80% to 90% being singletons, with the ten largest covering less than 5%. Sequencing used PBMCs. Receptors were obtained from a human donor in good health. Some clones in this sample may be carry-over from other donors' samples. Each CDR3 is given with its conserved first and last residue. A D gene is named only where the DNA matches it firmly. Clone size is shown for a subset of rows, as once, few, many or a class of expanded clone.

>TRBV2|TRBJ2-5|17|TRBD2|.
CASSDPSGGPDSETQYF
TGTGCCAGCAGTGACCCTAGCGGGGGGCCCGACTCGGAGACCCAGTACTTC
>TRBV27|TRBJ2-1|17|TRBD2|.
CASSLSNLAGGLNEQFF
TGTGCCAGCAGTTTATCTAATCTAGCGGGGGGGCTAAATGAGCAGTTCTTC
>TRBV9|TRBJ2-1|16|TRBD2|.
CASSVGLAGVYNEQFF
TGTGCCAGCAGCGTAGGGCTAGCGGGGGTCTACAATGAGCAGTTCTTC
>TRBV5-1|TRBJ1-2|15|.|.
CASSLKAGENYGYTF
TGCGCCAGCAGCTTGAAGGCAGGGGAAAACTATGGCTACACCTTC
>TRBV9|TRBJ2-3|15|TRBD2|.
CASSVAGTSADTQYF
TGTGCCAGCAGCGTAGCAGGGACTAGTGCAGATACGCAGTATTTT
>TRBV4-2|TRBJ2-2|15|.|.
CASSQAPVITGELFF
TGTGCCAGCAGCCAAGCCCCGGTGATCACCGGGGAGCTGTTTTTT
>TRBV5-5|TRBJ2-7|14|.|.
CASSFIRGGYEQYF
TGTGCCAGCAGCTTTATTAGGGGGGGTTACGAGCAGTACTTC
>TRBV20-1|TRBJ2-5|11|TRBD2|.
CSALAGLALYF
TGCAGTGCTTTAGCGGGTCTGGCGTTGTACTTC
>TRBV29-1|TRBJ1-2|11|.|once
CSVRYNYGYTF
TGCAGCGTTCGTTATAACTATGGCTACACCTTC
>TRBV7-9|TRBJ2-7|16|.|.
CASSLWKDSSSYEQYF
TGTGCCAGCAGCTTATGGAAGGACTCGAGCTCCTACGAGCAGTACTTC
>TRBV5-4|TRBJ2-2|15|.|.
CASSARTRVTGELFF
TGTGCCAGCAGCGCCCGGACGCGGGTCACCGGGGAGCTGTTTTTT
>TRBV7-2|TRBJ2-5|15|TRBD1|.
CASSFGQGGQGTQYF
TGTGCCAGCAGCTTCGGACAGGGGGGACAAGGGACCCAGTACTTC
>TRBV28|TRBJ1-1|14|TRBD1|.
CASRTGTANTEAFF
TGTGCCAGCCGGACCGGGACAGCGAACACTGAAGCTTTCTTT
>TRBV7-8|TRBJ2-7|17|TRBD2|.
CASSLVFVPGLAYEQYF
TGTGCCAGCAGCTTAGTGTTCGTCCCGGGACTAGCGTACGAGCAGTACTTC
>TRBV5-1|TRBJ2-3|17|TRBD2|.
CASSPGGLRGLSDTQYF
TGCGCCAGCAGCCCGGGGGGACTTCGGGGGTTGTCGGATACGCAGTATTTT
>TRBV27|TRBJ2-7|17|TRBD1|.
CASSPRGLPSTADEQYF
TGTGCCAGCAGCCCCAGGGGGTTACCGTCTACCGCGGACGAGCAGTACTTC
>TRBV5-4|TRBJ2-7|14|TRBD2|.
CASSPTSGGREQYF
TGTGCCAGCAGCCCGACTAGCGGGGGAAGGGAGCAGTACTTC
>TRBV4-3|TRBJ1-2|14|TRBD1|.
CASSLGQGDYGYTF
TGCGCCAGCAGCCTGGGACAGGGTGACTATGGCTACACCTTC
>TRBV9|TRBJ2-5|17|TRBD2|.
CASSPGTSGSLGETQYF
TGTGCCAGCAGCCCCGGGACTAGCGGGAGCTTGGGGGAGACCCAGTACTTC
>TRBV7-9|TRBJ2-2|14|.|.
CASSSRGNTGELFF
TGTGCCAGCAGCTCCAGGGGCAACACCGGGGAGCTGTTTTTT
>TRBV28|TRBJ2-5|16|TRBD1|.
CASTETGQGLQETQYF
TGTGCCAGCACCGAGACCGGACAGGGGTTACAAGAGACCCAGTACTTC
>TRBV27|TRBJ2-7|15|.|.
CASSSPWSPGKEQYF
TGTGCCAGCAGTTCCCCCTGGTCCCCGGGGAAGGAGCAGTACTTC
>TRBV9|TRBJ1-1|14|.|.
CASSPRRENTEAFF
TGTGCCAGCAGCCCCCGCAGGGAGAACACTGAAGCTTTCTTT
>TRBV7-2|TRBJ1-5|14|TRBD1|.
CASSFHRGNQPQHF
TGTGCCAGCAGCTTCCACAGGGGAAATCAGCCCCAGCATTTT
>TRBV6-1|TRBJ2-7|15|TRBD1|.
CASSEGTGTTYEQYF
TGTGCCAGCAGTGAAGGGACAGGGACGACATACGAGCAGTACTTC
>TRBV7-2|TRBJ2-7|13|TRBD2|.
CASSDRREVEQYF
TGTGCCAGCAGCGACCGACGGGAGGTCGAGCAGTACTTC
>TRBV7-9|TRBJ2-5|13|.|.
CASSKRLQETQYF
TGTGCCAGCAGCAAGCGGCTCCAAGAGACCCAGTACTTC
>TRBV14|TRBJ1-1|13|.|.
CATALMHGTEAFF
TGTGCCACCGCACTCATGCATGGCACTGAAGCTTTCTTT
>TRBV7-2|TRBJ2-3|15|.|.
CASSNTDWSTDTQYF
TGTGCCAGCAGCAATACTGATTGGAGCACAGATACGCAGTATTTT
>TRBV5-4|TRBJ2-2|13|.|.
CASSSWSGLGLFF
TGTGCCAGCAGCTCATGGTCAGGGTTGGGGCTGTTTTTT
>TRBV5-4|TRBJ2-2|15|TRBD2|.
CASSRLAGDTGELFF
TGTGCCAGCAGCCGATTAGCGGGAGACACCGGGGAGCTGTTTTTT
>TRBV29-1|TRBJ1-1|13|TRBD1|.
CSVVRQGRTEAFF
TGCAGCGTTGTCCGACAGGGTAGGACTGAAGCTTTCTTT
>TRBV2|TRBJ2-3|14|.|.
CASSPLERAGTQYF
TGTGCCAGCAGTCCCCTCGAGAGGGCAGGTACGCAGTATTTT
>TRBV7-8|TRBJ2-7|17|TRBD1|.
CASRTGTGGAGVREQYF
TGTGCCAGCAGGACCGGGACAGGGGGCGCGGGGGTTAGAGAGCAGTACTTC
>TRBV9|TRBJ1-3|16|.|.
CASSGAHLPSGNTIYF
TGTGCCAGCAGCGGGGCCCACCTTCCCTCTGGAAACACCATATATTTT
>TRBV5-6|TRBJ2-1|15|TRBD2|.
CASSRTGLALDEQFF
TGTGCCAGCAGCCGGACGGGACTAGCGTTGGATGAGCAGTTCTTC
>TRBV4-2|TRBJ1-1|13|.|.
CASSQDSNTEAFF
TGTGCCAGCAGCCAAGACTCGAACACTGAAGCTTTCTTT
>TRBV5-6|TRBJ1-1|14|.|.
CASSHILNRRGAFF
TGTGCCAGCAGCCATATTTTAAACAGGAGGGGAGCTTTCTTT
>TRBV7-9|TRBJ1-2|15|TRBD1|.
CASSLETGGHYGYTF
TGTGCCAGCAGCTTAGAGACAGGGGGTCACTATGGCTACACCTTC
>TRBV4-1|TRBJ2-3|14|.|.
CASSQRGSTDTQYF
TGCGCCAGCAGCCAAAGGGGTTCTACAGATACGCAGTATTTT
>TRBV19|TRBJ1-5|16|.|once
CASSGQGFYSNQPQHF
TGTGCCAGTAGTGGGCAGGGGTTCTATAGCAATCAGCCCCAGCATTTT
>TRBV5-6|TRBJ2-5|16|.|.
CASSLDGGQRGETQYF
TGTGCCAGCAGCTTGGACGGAGGACAGCGAGGGGAGACCCAGTACTTC
>TRBV19|TRBJ2-5|13|TRBD1|.
CASSTDRVETQYF
TGTGCCAGTAGTACGGACAGGGTGGAGACCCAGTACTTC
>TRBV28|TRBJ2-3|13|.|.
CASSSVALDTQYF
TGTGCCAGCAGTTCAGTGGCTTTGGATACGCAGTATTTT
>TRBV5-4|TRBJ1-1|12|.|few
CASSILPTEAFF
TGTGCCAGCAGCATACTGCCAACCGAAGCTTTCTTT
>TRBV6-1|TRBJ2-1|15|TRBD2|.
CASILGLASRDEQFF
TGTGCCAGCATTCTGGGACTAGCGAGTAGAGATGAGCAGTTCTTC
>TRBV18|TRBJ1-2|13|.|.
CASSPSPDKGYTF
TGTGCCAGCTCACCGTCGCCAGACAAGGGCTACACCTTC